The 32 T cell receptor beta chains presented below share a single source sample, sequenced in a study of immune cell composition in non-small cell lung cancer (TCRdb year 2017). Normal lung samples came from the same patient and were non-adjacent lung tissue collected as far from the tumour as possible, with a minimum distance of 3 cm. Preparation of the library involved the immunoSEQ multiplex PCR assay. The table was pulled from immuneACCESS by TCRdb, which kept in-frame rearrangements only. Such tables lose some clones; where checked, under half of the loss comes from unresolved V genes, and the rest has no known cause. The sample has some 3,500 clones on record, more than 60% of them singletons. Jointly, the top ten make up around a tenth of the sample. The sequenced material came from non-adjacent lung tissue. These receptors came from a human donor with non-small cell lung cancer.

This clone was counted a few times. The genes are TRBV5-1 and TRBJ1-1; 9 bases are shared with TRBD1. Germline V lookup: CDR1 SGHRS, CDR2 YFSETQ. V was clipped by 5 bases and J by 10 bases; unmatched bases: 6. CDR3 length: 12 residues. CDR3 loop: CASREPGQGAFF. CDR3 nucleotide sequence: TGCGCCAGCAGAGAACCGGGACAGGGAGCTTTCTTT.

The chain joins TRBV6-1 to TRBJ2-1, with 7 bases that match TRBD1. Germline CDR1 is MNHNS and CDR2 is SASEGT. The CDR3 loop spans 14 amino acids. The V gene end was trimmed by 3 bases and the J gene end by 9 bases; junction bases not matched to a gene: 8. The CDR3 is CASSELQGYGEQFF. The CDR3 nucleotides read TGTGCCAGCAGTGAGTTACAGGGGTACGGTGAGCAGTTCTTC.

The chain uses TRBV4-2 and TRBJ2-3, with TRBD2 matching 11 bases. Losses at the gene ends were 6 bases for V and 2 bases for J; bases not matched to a gene: 4. There are 15 residues in the CDR3. Germline V gene data show CDR1 as LGHNA and CDR2 as YNFKEQ. The CDR3 spells CASRRTSGSTDTQYF. The CDR3 bases are TGTGCCAGCAGACGGACTAGCGGGTCCACAGATACGCAGTATTTT.

This clone has a single count. This chain uses TRBV14 with TRBJ2-5, with TRBD2 identical over 10 bases. CDR1 is SGHDN, CDR2 FVKESK, per germline. V dropped 1 base and J dropped 4; count of bases not matched to a gene: 3. The CDR3 covers 15 residues. The CDR3 loop is CASSQGAGGRETQYF. CDR3 in DNA: TGTGCCAGCAGCCAAGGAGCGGGAGGGCGAGAGACCCAGTACTTC.

The chain links TRBV6-7 to TRBJ1-6; no clear D. TRBV6-7 belongs to the ORF category, with a function that is uncertain. V was pared by 2 bases and J by 2 bases, with 22 bases between. This CDR3 has 20 residues. This CDR3 reads CASSYPLNAWAWAYNSPLHF. CDR3 coding DNA: TGTGCCAGCAGTTACCCCCTGAACGCGTGGGCGTGGGCCTATAATTCACCCCTCCACTTT.

The chain is built from TRBV5-4 and TRBJ2-5, with a tentative D call TRBD1 (6 bases). This CDR3 spans 14 amino acids. V was trimmed by 0 bases and J by 5 bases, leaving 11 bases between them. The germline V gene has CDR1 SGHNT and CDR2 YYREEE (reference sequence). CDR3 coding DNA: TGTGCCAGCAGCTTGGGTGGGGGCGTTGAGACCCAGTACTTC. Translation gives CASSLGGGVETQYF.

J is TRBJ2-1 and V is TRBV2, with D possibly being TRBD1 (6 bases). CDR3 length equals 15 residues. Trimming removed 2 bases from V and 2 bases from J, with 10 bases in between. CDR1 and CDR2 (germline): SNHLY, FYNNEI. Here the CDR3 DNA reads TGTGCCAGCAGTGAAATACAGGGCGCCTACAATGAGCAGTTCTTC. Translation: CASSEIQGAYNEQFF.

The V and J genes are TRBV27 and TRBJ1-1; D might be TRBD1 (6 bases). The CDR3 covers 14 residues. Germline V CDR1 and CDR2: MNHEY, SMNVEV (reference sequence). V was clipped by 5 bases and J by 4 bases, with 14 bases between them. Here the CDR3 reads CASSVNRASTEAFF. The CDR3 bases are TGTGCCAGCAGTGTAAACAGGGCGAGCACTGAAGCTTTCTTT.

The rearrangement joins TRBV7-2 to TRBJ1-5; 8 bases line up with TRBD1. The germline V gene encodes CDR1 SGHTA and CDR2 FQGNSA. This CDR3 contains 15 residues. V trimming: 4 bases; J trimming: 5 bases; junction bases outside the gene matches: 7. The CDR3 sequence: CASSSRTGSDQPQHF. The DNA of the CDR3 is TGTGCCAGCAGCTCCAGGACAGGGTCGGATCAGCCCCAGCATTTT.

The genes are TRBV5-1 and TRBJ1-4; D unclear. CDR1 is SGHRS and CDR2 is YFSETQ in the germline V gene. The CDR3 runs 13 residues. V lost 4 bases, J lost 0 bases, and 4 bases lay in between. This CDR3 reads CASSDSTNEKLFF. The CDR3 DNA sequence: TGCGCCAGCAGCGACTCAACTAATGAAAAACTGTTTTTT.

This clone was picked up a small number of times. This sequence joins TRBV4-2 and TRBJ1-1, with a weak D call TRBD1 (5 bases). Trimming removed 0 bases from V and 3 bases from J, with 5 bases in between. The CDR3 is made up of 13 amino acids. Germline CDR1 and CDR2: LGHNA and YNFKEQ. The CDR3 loop is CASSQDRDTEAFF. The CDR3 nucleotides read TGTGCCAGCAGCCAAGACAGGGACACTGAAGCTTTCTTT.

The gene calls are TRBV7-8 and TRBJ2-2; 7 bases line up with TRBD1. J gave up 8 bases and V 0 bases, and 6 bases lay outside the gene matches. Germline CDR1 SGHVS, CDR2 FQNEAQ. This CDR3 has 15 residues. The CDR3 reads CASSLAVQGSGELFF. Here the CDR3 DNA reads TGTGCCAGCAGCTTAGCGGTACAGGGGTCTGGGGAGCTGTTTTTT. Filled out from reference TRBV7-8 and TRBJ2-2, the complete variable domain reads GAGVSQSPRYKVAKRGQDVALRCDPISGHVSLFWYQQALGQGPEFLTYFQNEAQLDKSGLPSDRFFAERPEGSVSTLKIQRTQQEDSAVYLCASSLAVQGSGELFFGEGSRLTVL.

Concerning this clone: The sample carries other DNA sequences with the same CDR3. The chain employs TRBV5-1 and TRBJ1-2, with no clear D. The germline V and J ends were trimmed by 2 bases and 0 bases, with 8 bases remaining between them. Germline V gene data show CDR1 as SGHRS and CDR2 as YFSETQ. This CDR3 has 14 amino acids. CDR3 coding DNA: TGCGCCAGCAGCTTCGAGACACCTAACTATGGCTACACCTTC. Translated, it gives CASSFETPNYGYTF.

This sequence joins TRBV19 and TRBJ1-2; 9 bases are shared with TRBD1. The ends lost 0 bases at V and 8 bases at J; junction bases unmatched: 10. The V gene's germline CDR1 is LNHDA and CDR2 SQIVND (reference sequence). The CDR3 runs 16 residues. CDR3 bases: TGTGCCAGTAGTATAGATCTTCAGACAGGGGGAGGCGGCTACACCTTC. This encodes CASSIDLQTGGGGYTF.

The rearrangement uses TRBV5-1 and TRBJ1-1; D call uncertain. CDR3 length: 14 amino acids. From germline, CDR1 is SGHRS and CDR2 YFSETQ. The V gene lost 2 bases and the J gene lost 5 bases, with 13 bases spanning the gap. As DNA, the CDR3 is TGCGCCAGCAGCTTAGCCGAATGGAGTACTGAAGCTTTCTTT. Encoded protein: CASSLAEWSTEAFF.

This rearrangement joins TRBV7-9 to TRBJ1-1; D unclear. With 3 bases removed from V and 0 bases from J, the gap between germline ends came to 14 bases. The V gene's germline CDR1 is SEHNR and CDR2 FQNEAQ (reference sequence). The length of the CDR3 is 16 residues. CDR3 amino acids: CASSFSGGLMNTEAFF. The DNA of the CDR3 is TGTGCCAGCAGCTTCTCTGGTGGGCTAATGAACACTGAAGCTTTCTTT.

The chain has TRBV7-2 and TRBJ2-6; D call uncertain. V dropped 1 base and J dropped 2 bases, with 6 bases sitting between them. The CDR3 sequence is 15 residues long. Germline V gene data show CDR1 as SGHTA and CDR2 as FQGNSA. Here the CDR3 reads CASSLGPAGANVLTF. The CDR3 nucleotides read TGTGCCAGCAGCTTAGGTCCAGCTGGGGCCAACGTCCTGACTTTC.

This sequence joins TRBV27 and TRBJ1-1; D possibly corresponds to TRBD1 (6 bases). This CDR3 has 12 amino acids. V lost 8 bases, J lost 1 base, and 8 bases lay in between. CDR1 and CDR2 from the germline V gene are MNHEY and SMNVEV (reference sequence). The CDR3, as DNA: TGTGCCAGCCGACAGGAGAACACTGAAGCTTTCTTT. This encodes CASRQENTEAFF.

The rearrangement uses TRBV11-2 and TRBJ1-2; 7 positions agree with TRBD1. The CDR3 has 13 amino acids. After removal of 5 bases from V and 3 bases from J, the junction contained 3 bases not matched to a gene. Germline values: CDR1 SGHAT, CDR2 FQNNGV. CDR3 sequence: CASSPDRYYGYTF. The CDR3 bases are TGTGCCAGCAGCCCGGACAGGTACTATGGCTACACCTTC.

This clone has just one count. This sequence joins TRBV10-3 and TRBJ2-7; 7 bases map to TRBD1. The CDR3 spans 12 residues. With V trimmed by 6 bases and J by 5 bases, 4 bases remained unmatched. Per germline, CDR1 ENHRY and CDR2 SYGVKD. The CDR3 DNA reads as TGTGCCATCAGCGGGACAGTGGACGAGCAGTACTTC. Translated, it gives CAISGTVDEQYF.

The rearrangement joins TRBV4-1 to TRBJ1-2; no clear D. The CDR3 contains 12 residues. The germline V gene encodes CDR1 MGHRA and CDR2 YSYEKL. Deletions cut 1 base from V and 5 bases from J, with 5 bases between. CDR3 sequence: CASSQARYGYTF. The CDR3 region has the DNA TGCGCCAGCAGCCAAGCACGGTATGGCTACACCTTC.

This clone appeared a few times. V and J are TRBV19 and TRBJ2-5, with 7 bases fitting TRBD2. The V gene end was trimmed by 0 bases and the J gene end by 5 bases; junction bases not matched to a gene: 9. The germline V gene encodes CDR1 LNHDA and CDR2 SQIVND (reference sequence). The CDR3 runs to 16 residues. This chain's CDR3 is CASSIDRSSGRETQYF. CDR3 DNA: TGTGCCAGTAGTATAGATCGGAGTAGCGGGCGGGAGACCCAGTACTTC.

This chain connects TRBV6-5 to TRBJ1-1; TRBD1 aligns across 7 bases. V shed 2 bases, J shed 11 bases, and the junction held 8 bases outside the gene matches. From germline, CDR1 is MNHEY and CDR2 SVGAGI. This CDR3 comprises 13 residues. The DNA of the CDR3 is TGTGCCAGCAGTTACCGGACAGGAAGGGGGGCTTTCTTT. Residues: CASSYRTGRGAFF.

The V and J genes are TRBV10-2 and TRBJ2-4, with 13 bases matching TRBD2. This CDR3 spans 15 amino acids. In germline, CDR1 is WSHSY, CDR2 SAAADI. V dropped 7 bases and J dropped 8; count of bases not matched to a gene: 8. CDR3 sequence (DNA): TGCGCCAGCAATACGGGACTAGCGGGGCTGGACATTCAGTACTTC. The encoded protein is CASNTGLAGLDIQYF.

V is TRBV28 and J is TRBJ1-2; 9 bases agree with TRBD1. The CDR3 sequence is 15 residues long. Germline V gene data show CDR1 as MDHEN and CDR2 as SYDVKM. Trimming took 2 bases from V and 8 from J; bases not matched to a gene: 9. CDR3 sequence: CASSLTDRGTGGYTF. The CDR3 nucleotides are TGTGCCAGCAGTTTAACCGACAGGGGGACCGGGGGCTACACCTTC.

The rearrangement uses TRBV28 and TRBJ2-7; 7 bases map to TRBD1. V shed 6 bases, J shed 1 base, and the junction held 3 bases outside the gene matches. The length of the CDR3 is 13 residues. The germline V gene has CDR1 MDHEN and CDR2 SYDVKM. The CDR3 nucleotides are TGTGCCAGCAGGGGGACAGCTTCCTACGAGCAGTACTTC. Translated, it gives CASRGTASYEQYF.

The J gene is TRBJ2-5, the V gene TRBV6-6, with 7 bases that match TRBD1. Germline CDR1 reads MNHNY; CDR2 reads SVGAGI (reference sequence). The J segment lost 5 bases and the V segment lost 2 bases, leaving 8 bases of the junction unmatched. CDR3 size: 15 residues. The CDR3 here is CASSYPNRGRETQYF. CDR3 coding DNA: TGTGCCAGCAGTTACCCAAACAGGGGCCGGGAGACCCAGTACTTC.

This clone was counted once. V gene TRBV19 combines with J gene TRBJ2-5; D not resolved. Trimming removed 2 bases at V and 5 bases at J, with 9 bases between. The CDR3 consists of 13 residues. Germline V gives CDR1 LNHDA, CDR2 SQIVND (reference sequence). The CDR3 bases are TGTGCCAGTAGTATATACAAATGGGAGACCCAGTACTTC. It specifies CASSIYKWETQYF.

The chain carries TRBV6-1 and TRBJ1-6; 9 positions match TRBD1. This CDR3 contains 15 residues. Per the germline V gene, CDR1 is MNHNS and CDR2 is SASEGT. The J segment lost 10 bases and the V segment lost 2 bases, leaving 6 bases of the junction unmatched. CDR3 residues: CASSERGTGWSPLHF. The CDR3 DNA is TGTGCCAGCAGTGAACGGGGGACAGGGTGGTCACCCCTCCACTTT.

The CDR3 bases are TGCGCCAGCAGCTTGGACATCGCGAACACCGGGGAGCTGTTTTTT. Its translation: CASSLDIANTGELFF. This chain uses TRBV5-1 with TRBJ2-2; D remains ambiguous. The germline V and J ends were trimmed by 0 bases and 0 bases, with 6 bases remaining between them. This CDR3 has 15 residues. Germline V lookup: CDR1 SGHRS, CDR2 YFSETQ.

This clone was picked up a small number of times. The chain couples TRBV28 to TRBJ1-1; possibly TRBD1 for D (6 bases). V shed 5 bases and J shed 0 bases, with 16 bases lying between them. Looked up from germline, CDR1 is MDHEN and CDR2 is SYDVKM. This CDR3 spans 16 amino acids. CDR3 amino acids: CASSPIQGTVNTEAFF. CDR3 sequence (DNA): TGTGCCAGCAGTCCAATCCAGGGGACCGTGAACACTGAAGCTTTCTTT.

Here the CDR3 reads CASSFLSNQPQHF. The CDR3 nucleotides are TGTGCCAGCAGTTTTTTAAGCAATCAGCCCCAGCATTTT. The chain recombines TRBV28 with TRBJ1-5; D unresolved. Germline values: CDR1 MDHEN, CDR2 SYDVKM. The germline V and J ends were trimmed by 3 bases and 1 base, with 4 bases remaining between them. This CDR3 has 13 amino acids.